This T cell receptor (beta chain) originates from a study of T cells in Graves' hyperthyroidism and ophthalmopathy. Each ophthalmopathy patient scored at least 3 on the Clinical Activity Score and at least 4 on NOSPECS grade, with duration under 3 months. Lactation, pregnancy, other autoimmune disease or uncontrolled infection led to exclusion of patients. The diagnoses drew upon clinical symptoms, serum thyroxine and TRAb, thyroid ultrasound and orbital computed tomography. The authors obtained PBMCs from 10 ml of fresh peripheral blood. Germline V gene sequence: CDR1 SEHNR, CDR2 FQNEAQ (reference sequence). V was shortened by 5 bases and J by 7 bases, with 10 bases between the two germline ends. This CDR3 spans 12 amino acids. TCR beta CDR3 sequences were amplified from RNA transcripts. Using the HTBI primer set, a first-round RT-PCR was run on the TCR CDR3. TCRdb recomputed calls from the multiplex PCR reads with MiXCR, one row per CDR3 protein. The sample yields hundreds of thousands of distinct CDR3 sequences, roughly 22% seen once.

This chain links TRBV7-9 with TRBJ2-3; the D gene is possibly TRBD1 (5 bases). Specimen: blood. This clonotype was sampled from a man aged 25-40 years with Graves' ophthalmopathy. The CDR3 nucleotides are TGTGCCAGCAGCGAAACAGGCAATACGCAGTATTTT. Amino acids: CASSETGNTQYF.